Shown below are 26 T cell receptor beta chains from a single sample sequenced in a study of blood T cell repertoires in COVID-19. Measured with immunoSEQ multiplex PCR; TCRdb has only the in-frame clones, and not every one. The sample yields approximately 68,000 clones, 82% seen once. Sequences were obtained from peripheral blood. The source of these receptors is a human donor in a cohort sampled during active COVID-19.

The chain uses TRBV15 and TRBJ2-7; TRBD1 is a possible D gene (6 bases). CDR1 and CDR2 from the germline V gene are LNHNV and YYDKDF (reference sequence). Trimming pared 7 bases from V and 2 bases from J, leaving 15 bases between. The length of the CDR3 is 14 residues. The CDR3 DNA reads TGTGCCACCACCCAGGGGAGAGGGACCTACGAGCAGTACTTC. Protein product: CATTQGRGTYEQYF. Filled out from reference TRBV15 and TRBJ2-7, the complete variable domain reads DAMVIQNPRYQVTQFGKPVTLSCSQTLNHNVMYWYQQKSSQAPKLLFHYYDKDFNNEADTPDNFQSRRPNTSFCFLDIRSPGLGDTAMYLCATTQGRGTYEQYFGPGTRLTVT.

The V and J genes are TRBV30 and TRBJ2-3; a possible D gene is TRBD2 (7 bases). The CDR3 spans 16 residues. From germline, CDR1 is GTSNPN and CDR2 SVGIG (reference sequence). Trimming stripped 4 bases from V and 2 bases from J, with 19 bases between. The CDR3 DNA sequence: TGTGCCTGGACCGGGATTGGGCGGGGGCCCACAGATACGCAGTATTTT. This translates into CAWTGIGRGPTDTQYF.

The chain carries TRBV7-9 and TRBJ1-3, with D possibly matching TRBD1 (5 bases). The CDR3 runs to 18 residues. The V gene lost 5 bases and the J gene lost 1 base, with 21 bases spanning the gap. The germline V gene encodes CDR1 SEHNR and CDR2 FQNEAQ (reference sequence). The CDR3 is CASSPRGWGGSSGNTIYF. The CDR3 DNA sequence: TGTGCCAGCAGCCCTAGAGGGTGGGGGGGATCTTCTGGAAACACCATATATTTT. The variable domain in full, completed from reference TRBV7-9 and TRBJ1-3, reads DTGVSQNPRHKITKRGQNVTFRCDPISEHNRLYWYRQTLGQGPEFLTYFQNEAQLEKSRLLSDRFSAERPKGSFSTLEIQRTEQGDSAMYLCASSPRGWGGSSGNTIYFGEGSWLTVV.

V usage is TRBV7-2 and J usage is TRBJ2-3; a weak D match, TRBD2 (5 bases). In germline, CDR1 is SGHTA, CDR2 FQGNSA. Trimming took off 4 bases at V and 10 bases at J, with 18 bases between the two ends. CDR3 length equals 14 residues. The CDR3 spells CASSSGILGPAQYF. For the CDR3, the DNA is TGTGCCAGCAGCTCCGGGATCCTCGGACCCGCGCAGTATTTT. Variable domain in full (rest from reference TRBV7-2 and TRBJ2-3): GAGVSQSPSNKVTEKGKDVELRCDPISGHTALYWYRQSLGQGLEFLIYFQGNSAPDKSGLPSDRFSAERTGGSVSTLTIQRTQQEDSAVYLCASSSGILGPAQYFGPGTRLTVL.

The chain joins TRBV5-6 to TRBJ1-2; D remains ambiguous. The CDR3 has 15 residues. Germline lookup yields CDR1 SGHDT and CDR2 YYEEEE. V lost 4 bases to trimming and J lost 3 bases, with 16 bases between them. CDR3 sequence reads: CASSPEARNDYGYTF. The CDR3 region has the DNA TGTGCCAGCAGCCCTGAAGCCCGAAACGACTATGGCTACACCTTC.

The chain joins TRBV7-2 to TRBJ2-7; D not certain. V was cut by 1 base and J by 8 bases, with 15 bases left in between. The CDR3 is 14 residues long. CDR1 and CDR2 from the germline V gene are SGHTA and FQGNSA. Here the CDR3 reads CASSLDVIRSQQYF. CDR3 DNA sequence: TGTGCCAGCAGCTTAGATGTCATACGGTCCCAGCAGTACTTC.

The rearrangement joins TRBV5-4 to TRBJ2-6; D is ambiguous. The germline CDR1 and CDR2 sequences are SGHNT and YYREEE (reference sequence). Trimming removed 0 bases at V and 0 bases at J, with 7 bases between. The length of the CDR3 is 16 residues. The CDR3 sequence: CASSLGLSSGANVLTF. In DNA form, the CDR3 reads TGTGCCAGCAGCTTGGGTCTTAGCTCTGGGGCCAACGTCCTGACTTTC.

The chain is built from TRBV5-1 and TRBJ1-1; D is uncertain. The CDR3 totals 14 residues. The germline V and J ends were trimmed by 0 bases and 3 bases, with 9 bases remaining between them. CDR1 is SGHRS, CDR2 YFSETQ, per germline. CDR3 in DNA: TGCGCCAGCAGCTTGGCCGGGGTCGACACTGAAGCTTTCTTT. The encoded protein is CASSLAGVDTEAFF.

This chain joins TRBV28 and TRBJ2-7; TRBD1 aligns across 7 bases. The CDR3 is 17 residues long. Germline V gene sequence: CDR1 MDHEN, CDR2 SYDVKM. V shed 7 bases and J 0 bases; nucleotides not matched to a gene: 15. CDR3 nucleotides: TGTGCCAGCACCTCCGGGCCCGGGACAGTAACCTCCTACGAGCAGTACTTC. This encodes CASTSGPGTVTSYEQYF.

This clone was picked up a small number of times. The genes are TRBV29-1 and TRBJ2-7, with 9 bases matching TRBD1. The V gene's germline CDR1 is SQVTM and CDR2 ANQGSEA. The junction had 5 bases not matched to a gene; V was cut back by 3 bases and J by 2 bases. This CDR3 contains 14 residues. The chain's CDR3 is CSVETGGNPYEQYF. The CDR3 coding sequence is TGCAGCGTTGAGACAGGGGGTAACCCCTACGAGCAGTACTTC.

This chain joins TRBV7-9 and TRBJ1-2, with TRBD1 identical over 7 bases. The CDR3 contains 15 residues. Germline CDR1 is SEHNR and CDR2 is FQNEAQ (reference sequence). Germline trimming cut 1 base from V and 8 bases from J; bases unmatched to any gene: 10. In DNA, the CDR3 is TGTGCCAGCAGCTTAGACGGGGCCAAGACAGGGGGCTACACCTTC. It yields the protein CASSLDGAKTGGYTF. Supplemented by reference TRBV7-9 and TRBJ1-2, the full variable domain reads DTGVSQNPRHKITKRGQNVTFRCDPISEHNRLYWYRQTLGQGPEFLTYFQNEAQLEKSRLLSDRFSAERPKGSFSTLEIQRTEQGDSAMYLCASSLDGAKTGGYTFGSGTRLTVV.

This clone has more than one count but fewer than ten. The chain combines TRBV29-1 with TRBJ1-2; possibly TRBD1 for D (6 bases). Germline V CDR1 and CDR2: SQVTM, ANQGSEA. Trimming pared 4 bases from V and 3 bases from J, leaving 9 bases between. The CDR3 extends over 12 amino acids. The CDR3 sequence: CSVGAGDYGYTF. In DNA form, the CDR3 reads TGCAGCGTTGGGGCAGGGGACTATGGCTACACCTTC.

The chain combines TRBV18 with TRBJ1-5, with no clear D. This CDR3 is 13 amino acids long. Germline V gene sequence: CDR1 KGHSH, CDR2 LQKENI. Trimming stripped 6 bases from V and 0 bases from J, with 6 bases between. DNA of the CDR3: TGTGCCAGCTCGTCAGATAGCAATCAGCCCCAGCATTTT. Protein: CASSSDSNQPQHF.

The rearrangement uses TRBV29-1 and TRBJ2-2; D is uncertain. The CDR3 is made up of 14 amino acids. CDR1 is SQVTM, CDR2 ANQGSEA, per germline. V was cut by 3 bases and J by 4 bases, with 12 bases left in between. The CDR3 coding sequence is TGCAGCGTTGAGTTGGCCCCATTCACCGGGGAGCTGTTTTTT. Encoded protein: CSVELAPFTGELFF.

The chain uses TRBV2 and TRBJ1-1; the match to TRBD1 covers 7 bases. Germline V CDR1 and CDR2: SNHLY, FYNNEI. The V segment lost 6 bases and the J segment 5 bases; nucleotides outside the gene matches: 12. The CDR3 sequence is 15 residues long. The CDR3 region is CASRRSGTARTEAFF. The CDR3 coding sequence is TGTGCCAGCAGGCGTTCCGGGACAGCGAGGACTGAAGCTTTCTTT.

The V call is TRBV3-1 (or the pseudogene TRBV3-2), the J call TRBJ1-2, with D unclear. The V gene's germline CDR1 is LGHDT and CDR2 YNNKEL (reference sequence). The CDR3 loop spans 15 amino acids. The V end was cut by 0 bases, the J end by 4 bases, with 12 bases between. The CDR3 DNA sequence: TGTGCCAGCAGCCAAGAAGGCCTGGCGGGCTATGGCTACACCTTC. Translating gives CASSQEGLAGYGYTF.

The V call is TRBV5-6, the J call TRBJ2-1; D uncertain. The CDR3 loop spans 15 amino acids. Germline-derived CDR1 and CDR2 are SGHDT and YYEEEE. The V end was cut by 0 bases, the J end by 0 bases, with 7 bases between. The CDR3 loop reads CASSLVSVSYNEQFF. DNA of the CDR3: TGTGCCAGCAGCTTGGTATCGGTCTCCTACAATGAGCAGTTCTTC. The entire variable domain, with the rest obtained from reference TRBV5-6 and TRBJ2-1, is as follows: DAGVTQSPTHLIKTRGQQVTLRCSPKSGHDTVSWYQQALGQGPQFIFQYYEEEERQRGNFPDRFSGHQFPNYSSELNVNALLLGDSALYLCASSLVSVSYNEQFFGPGTRLTVL.

The chain uses TRBV6-6 and TRBJ1-6; TRBD1 might be the D (5 bases). Trimming shortened V by 2 bases and J by 9 bases, and 11 bases separated the two germline ends. The length of the CDR3 is 14 residues. Looked up from germline, CDR1 is MNHNY and CDR2 is SVGAGI (reference sequence). CDR3 sequence: CASSYGQGGSPLHF. CDR3 bases: TGTGCCAGCAGTTACGGGCAGGGTGGTTCACCCCTCCACTTT.

V and J are TRBV3-1 (or the pseudogene TRBV3-2) and TRBJ1-1; perhaps TRBD1 as D (6 bases). Germline V CDR1 and CDR2: LGHDT, YNNKEL (reference sequence). Trimming stripped 0 bases from V and 3 bases from J, with 8 bases between. The CDR3 is 14 amino acids. CDR3 in amino acids: CASSQEGGYTEAFF. Here the CDR3 DNA reads TGTGCCAGCAGCCAAGAAGGGGGATACACTGAAGCTTTCTTT.

The chain carries TRBV20-1 and TRBJ2-7; tentative D call: TRBD2 (5 bases). Per germline, CDR1 DFQATT and CDR2 SNEGSKA (reference sequence). Between the trimmed V and J ends, which lost 3 bases and 4 bases, there was a span of 13 bases. This CDR3 contains 13 residues. Here the CDR3 reads CSASATRIYEQYF. In nucleotides, the CDR3 is TGCAGTGCTAGTGCAACTAGGATTTACGAGCAGTACTTC.

This clone was seen only a few times. The rearrangement links TRBV11-2 to TRBJ1-1; no clear D gene. Germline CDR1 is SGHAT and CDR2 is FQNNGV. V shed 3 bases and J shed 3 bases, with 2 bases lying between them. The CDR3 spans 11 residues. The DNA for the CDR3 is TGTGCCAGCAGCTTCGACACTGAAGCTTTCTTT. This sequence encodes CASSFDTEAFF.

The chain links TRBV5-1 to TRBJ2-5, with a tentative D call TRBD2 (7 bases). The CDR3 runs 16 residues. Germline loops: CDR1 SGHRS, CDR2 YFSETQ. V lost 2 bases and J 5 bases, leaving 19 bases between the germline ends. CDR3 nucleotides: TGCGCCAGCAGCTTCCGCGGGGGCAGGGGATCGGAGACCCAGTACTTC. Protein sequence: CASSFRGGRGSETQYF.

The V gene is TRBV5-1, the J gene TRBJ1-3; the D gene is possibly TRBD1 (5 bases). Trimming shortened V by 1 base and J by 9 bases, and 11 bases separated the two germline ends. The CDR3 spans 13 residues. Per the germline V gene, CDR1 is SGHRS and CDR2 is YFSETQ. The CDR3 is CASSLQGGGTIYF. The CDR3 bases are TGCGCCAGCAGCTTGCAGGGAGGAGGCACCATATATTTT. Based on the CDR3 plus reference TRBV5-1 and TRBJ1-3, the full variable domain is KAGVTQTPRYLIKTRGQQVTLSCSPISGHRSVSWYQQTPGQGLQFLFEYFSETQRNKGNFPGRFSGRQFSNSRSEMNVSTLELGDSALYLCASSLQGGGTIYFGEGSWLTVV.

Notes on this clone: The same CDR3 is also encoded by other DNA sequences in this sample. This chain joins TRBV4-2 and TRBJ2-5, with TRBD2 matching 7 bases. V shed 4 bases and J 1 base; nucleotides not matched to a gene: 3. The CDR3 runs to 14 residues. Germline CDR1 reads LGHNA; CDR2 reads YNFKEQ. CDR3 sequence: CASSPGGSQETQYF. The DNA for the CDR3 is TGTGCCAGCAGCCCGGGGGGTTCCCAAGAGACCCAGTACTTC.

The V and J genes are TRBV4-1 and TRBJ1-5, with D possibly being TRBD1 (6 bases). The CDR3 runs to 15 residues. CDR1 and CDR2 (germline): MGHRA, YSYEKL. V was cut by 0 bases and J by 11 bases, with 17 bases left in between. The CDR3 sequence is CASSQEGNGEGAQHF. In nucleotides, the CDR3 is TGCGCCAGCAGCCAAGAAGGAAACGGGGAGGGGGCCCAGCATTTT.

This clone turned up a few times. The chain combines TRBV5-5 with TRBJ1-4; D gene unclear. The CDR3 is 13 amino acids. With 1 base removed from V and 3 bases from J, the gap between germline ends came to 4 bases. Per germline, CDR1 SGHKS and CDR2 YYEKEE (reference sequence). The CDR3 DNA reads TGTGCCAGCAGCTTGTCGTCTAATGAAAAACTGTTTTTT. Its translation: CASSLSSNEKLFF.